The 8 T cell receptor beta chains reported below all come from one sample, sequenced in a study of T-cell reconstitution after alpha-beta-depleted transplantation in children (dated by TCRdb to the mid-2010s). Library prep was done by PCR. The data were produced on an Illumina HiSeq 2500. TCR library preparation used molecular barcoding, with unique molecular identifiers applied to normalize quantification of the TCRbeta repertoire. In TCRdb, the public reads were trimmed at Q25 with fastp and aligned with MiXCR, with productive beta chains retained. Identical CDR3 protein sequences are pooled into one entry, listed with their most common genes and DNA. The sample table records some 150,000 distinct CDR3 sequences; around 9% of these occur just once. About a sixth of the sample comes from the top ten. Explained via the paper, the treatment or condition label denotes: allogeneic hematopoietic cell transplantation with graft depleted of TCRalphabeta T cells and CD19 B cells.

Sequencing used PBMCs, mostly from graft donor cells, obtained 180 days after TCRalphabeta/CD19-depleted stem cell transplant. These receptors were collected from a female patient aged 2-9 years who had a stem cell transplant for congenital amegakaryocytic thrombocytopenia, so the T cells may come from the graft donor.

The chain joins TRBV7-9 to TRBJ1-3, with no clear D. The germline gives CDR1 SEHNR, CDR2 FQNEAQ (reference sequence). The CDR3 spans 16 residues. Trimming cost V 5 bases and J 7 bases, with 21 bases left between them. The CDR3: CASSQGRPLRPNTIYF. The CDR3 nucleotides read TGTGCCAGCAGCCAAGGACGTCCTCTCAGACCCAACACCATATATTTT. The full variable domain, with the rest looked up from reference TRBV7-9 and TRBJ1-3, is DTGVSQNPRHKITKRGQNVTFRCDPISEHNRLYWYRQTLGQGPEFLTYFQNEAQLEKSRLLSDRFSAERPKGSFSTLEIQRTEQGDSAMYLCASSQGRPLRPNTIYFGEGSWLTVV.

In this sample, this clonotype turned up a few times. This chain joins TRBV28 and TRBJ2-7; possible D gene TRBD2, 7 bases. V was pared by 8 bases and J by 6 bases, with 17 bases between. The CDR3 loop spans 13 amino acids. CDR1 is MDHEN, CDR2 SYDVKM, per germline. CDR3 in amino acids: CASGKGGGFEQYF. As DNA, the CDR3 is TGTGCCAGCGGGAAGGGAGGGGGGTTCGAGCAGTACTTC.

This clonotype showed up just a few times. The chain carries TRBV20-1 and TRBJ1-1; D unclear. CDR3 length equals 13 residues. The V gene lost 5 bases and the J gene lost 11 bases, with 21 bases spanning the gap. CDR1 and CDR2 from the germline V gene are DFQATT and SNEGSKA (reference sequence). The CDR3 coding sequence is TGCAGTGCTCCTAACAGTGGCGGACCTGGGGCTTTCTTT. This codes for CSAPNSGGPGAFF.

This clonotype was counted between two and nine times. The V and J genes are TRBV11-2 and TRBJ2-1; 9 nucleotides line up with TRBD2. Unmatched junction bases numbered 5, after V lost 5 bases and J lost 3 bases. The germline V gene has CDR1 SGHAT and CDR2 FQNNGV. The CDR3 loop spans 15 amino acids. CDR3 bases: TGTGCCAGCAGCCCCCTAGCGGGGCTCTACAATGAGCAGTTCTTC. Its protein is CASSPLAGLYNEQFF.

This clonotype was counted ten times or more. This rearrangement joins TRBV20-1 to TRBJ2-3; 7 bases align to TRBD2. Germline CDR1 and CDR2: DFQATT and SNEGSKA (reference sequence). V was pared by 3 bases and J by 4 bases, with 4 bases of the junction left unmatched. CDR3 size: 13 residues. CDR3 bases: TGCAGTGCTAGTCGAGCGGGGTCAGATACGCAGTATTTT. It codes for CSASRAGSDTQYF.

This clonotype came up a few times. V and J are TRBV7-6 and TRBJ2-1; 7 nucleotides agree with TRBD2. There are 18 residues in the CDR3. J was trimmed by 0 bases and V by 5 bases; bases with no gene match: 13. Germline CDR1 and CDR2: SGHVS and FNYEAQ. CDR3 DNA sequence: TGTGCCAGCAGCGGGGGGGTGGCTAGCGGTTTCTCCTACAATGAGCAGTTCTTC. Translated: CASSGGVASGFSYNEQFF.

This clonotype has only a few counts. The chain links TRBV28 to TRBJ2-2, with D hard to call. The CDR3 spans 14 residues. Germline V gives CDR1 MDHEN, CDR2 SYDVKM. V lost 0 bases to trimming and J lost 1 base, with 3 bases between them. The CDR3 sequence is CASSLWVNTGELFF. CDR3 sequence (DNA): TGTGCCAGCAGTTTATGGGTGAACACCGGGGAGCTGTTTTTT.

The V and J genes are TRBV20-1 and TRBJ2-7; 10 positions agree with TRBD2. The CDR3 is 16 residues long. The junction had 10 bases not matched to a gene; V was cut back by 3 bases and J by 2 bases. Germline CDR1 reads DFQATT; CDR2 reads SNEGSKA (reference sequence). The CDR3 nucleotides are TGCAGTGCTAGGGGCGGGCTAGCGGGAGCCCCCTACGAGCAGTACTTC. Its translation: CSARGGLAGAPYEQYF.